These T cell receptor beta chains were read from a single sample in a study of vaccination effects on CD4 cells after COVID-19. No cognate antigen is known for these TCRs. This table comes from immunoSEQ multiplex PCR, and its TCRdb copy is limited to in-frame clones, with some not included. This table has some 25,000 clones, over 55% appearing once. The starting material was CD4+ T cells from PBMCs cultured with HCoV-OC43 spike peptides, obtained before COVID-19 vaccination. All receptors come from a human donor who received a COVID-19 vaccine. The CDR3 runs from the conserved cysteine through the conserved F or W. Each record gives: V gene, clone size, J gene, D gene, CDR3 DNA, CDR3 protein. The D gene is left open where the match is weak. The size field is filled for only some rows; it gives once, few, many or a size class.

TRBV18	.	TRBJ1-2	TRBD1	TGTGCCAGCTCACCGGAGGACAGGGACTATGGCTACACCTTC	CASSPEDRDYGYTF
TRBV2	once	TRBJ2-3	TRBD2	TGTGCCAGCCGGGGGGTTGCGGGAGCAAATACGCAGTATTTT	CASRGVAGANTQYF
TRBV3-1/TRBV3-2	once	TRBJ1-4	.	TGTGCCAGCAGCCAAGATTTGGGGAGAACTAATGAAAAACTGTTTTTT	CASSQDLGRTNEKLFF
TRBV6-6	.	TRBJ2-7	TRBD1	TGTGCCAGCAGTTACCCGGGACAGGCATACGAGCAGTACTTC	CASSYPGQAYEQYF
TRBV7-6	.	TRBJ2-1	TRBD2	TGTGCCAGCAGCTTAGCGGGGCTAGCGGAGGACAATGAGCAGTTCTTC	CASSLAGLAEDNEQFF
TRBV10-1	.	TRBJ2-3	.	TGCGCCAGCAGCTCCGCCGACACAGATACGCAGTATTTT	CASSSADTDTQYF
TRBV3-1/TRBV3-2	few	TRBJ2-7	.	TGTGCCAGCAGCCCGACAGGCAGCCACGAGCAGTACTTC	CASSPTGSHEQYF
TRBV3-1/TRBV3-2	few	TRBJ2-7	TRBD2	TGTGCCAGCAGCCAAGTTAGTTCGTTAGCGGGAGGCGGGCAGTACTTC	CASSQVSSLAGGGQYF
TRBV15	.	TRBJ2-3	.	TGTGCCACCTCCCCTGGCCCGGATCGGGATACGCAGTATTTT	CATSPGPDRDTQYF
TRBV21-1	.	TRBJ2-5	.	TGTGCCAGCAGCAAAGGGGGCTTGGTAGGTCTCGAAGAGACCCAGTACTTC	CASSKGGLVGLEETQYF
TRBV6-1	.	TRBJ2-2	TRBD2	TGTGCCAGCAGTGAACTAGCGGGGGGGCCCGGGGAGCTGTTTTTT	CASSELAGGPGELFF
TRBV11-2	.	TRBJ2-7	.	TGTGCCAGCAGAACCAGCGGGTTGGGTAGCGAGCAGTACTTC	CASRTSGLGSEQYF
TRBV2	few	TRBJ1-1	.	TGTGCCAGCAGGAGAGAGGGGAAGACTGAAGCTTTCTTT	CASRREGKTEAFF
TRBV5-1	.	TRBJ1-6	TRBD1	TGCGCCAGCAGCTTGGCCGGGACAGGACCTTCACCCCTCCACTTT	CASSLAGTGPSPLHF
TRBV30	.	TRBJ1-2	.	TGTGCCTGGAGTGTAAAGGAGTATGGCTACACCTTC	CAWSVKEYGYTF
TRBV4-2	.	TRBJ2-1	.	TGTGCCAGCAGCCAAGATAGTACAGCTATTTACAATGAGCAGTTCTTC	CASSQDSTAIYNEQFF
TRBV15	.	TRBJ2-5	.	TGTGCCACCAGCAGAGATGTGGAGACCCAGTACTTC	CATSRDVETQYF
TRBV9	.	TRBJ2-5	.	TGTGCCAGCAGCGTTTCACAGGGGCGGGATGAGACCCAGTACTTC	CASSVSQGRDETQYF
TRBV5-4	.	TRBJ1-3	.	TGTGCCAGCAGCTTGGACAGGGGAAACACCATATATTTT	CASSLDRGNTIYF
TRBV11-2	.	TRBJ2-4	.	TGTGCCAGCAGCTTAGATCGGGGCTACCTACGAGCCAAAAACATTCAGTACTTC	CASSLDRGYLRAKNIQYF
TRBV19	once	TRBJ1-5	.	TGTGCCAGTAGTAGTATTGGGGGTGGCAATCAGCCCCAGCATTTT	CASSSIGGGNQPQHF
TRBV10-1	.	TRBJ2-4	TRBD2	TGCGCCAGCAGTGGAGCGGGAGGGCGTAACATTCAGTACTTC	CASSGAGGRNIQYF
TRBV6-5	.	TRBJ1-1	TRBD1	TGTGCCAGCAGGTTTACAGGGGGCGGTGAAGCTTTCTTT	CASRFTGGGEAFF
TRBV5-1	.	TRBJ2-1	TRBD2	TGCGCCAGCAGCAATAGCGGGGGGGCTTCGAGTAATGAGCAGTTCTTC	CASSNSGGASSNEQFF
TRBV24-1	.	TRBJ2-1	TRBD2	TGTGCCACCAGTGACCTGAGCGGGGGGGCTTTCAATGAGCAGTTCTTC	CATSDLSGGAFNEQFF
TRBV28	.	TRBJ1-1	.	TGTGCCAGCAGTCCTCTTGGGTCGTTGACTGAAGCTTTCTTT	CASSPLGSLTEAFF
TRBV7-6	.	TRBJ2-6	.	TGTGCCAGCAGCCCGAGGGGCGGTGCTGGGGCCAACGTCCTGACTTTC	CASSPRGGAGANVLTF
TRBV14	.	TRBJ2-1	TRBD2	TGTGCCAGCAGCCAAGCTGTGGGACTAGCGGGAGTCGGTGAGCAGTTCTTC	CASSQAVGLAGVGEQFF
TRBV5-4	.	TRBJ1-1	TRBD1	TGTGCCAGCAGCCGACAGGGTTTGGAGATGAACACTGAAGCTTTCTTT	CASSRQGLEMNTEAFF
TRBV5-1	.	TRBJ2-3	.	TGCGCCAGCAGGACCACTAGCACAAGCACAGATACGCAGTATTTT	CASRTTSTSTDTQYF
TRBV4-1	.	TRBJ1-5	TRBD1	TGCGCCAGCAGCTCCCCCCTCGACAGGGGCAATCAGCCCCAGCATTTT	CASSSPLDRGNQPQHF
TRBV29-1	.	TRBJ1-5	TRBD1	TGCAGCGCAGCGGACAGGGGCAATCAGCCCCAGCATTTT	CSAADRGNQPQHF
TRBV4-2	.	TRBJ2-2	.	TGTGCCAGCAGCCCGTCTGGCAGGGGAATATCCGGGGAGCTGTTTTTT	CASSPSGRGISGELFF
TRBV5-4	few	TRBJ1-2	TRBD1	TGTGCCAGCAGCTTGGGGACAGGAGGAACTGGCTACACCTTC	CASSLGTGGTGYTF
TRBV27	.	TRBJ1-6	.	TGTGCCAGCAGTTTAGGCCGGGCTCCCGAGTCACCCCTCCACTTT	CASSLGRAPESPLHF
TRBV30	few	TRBJ1-3	.	TGTGCCTGGAGTAATACAGGGACCTCTGGAAACACCATATATTTT	CAWSNTGTSGNTIYF
TRBV11-2	.	TRBJ1-1	.	TGTGCCAGCAGCCTCACCCCCGGGAACACTGAAGCTTTCTTT	CASSLTPGNTEAFF
TRBV2	.	TRBJ2-5	.	TGTGCCAGCAGTGGGAGGGTAGAAGAGACCCAGTACTTC	CASSGRVEETQYF
TRBV9	.	TRBJ2-1	.	TGTGCCAGCAGCGTAGGGGTAGGCGGCTTTTATGAGCAGTTCTTC	CASSVGVGGFYEQFF
TRBV6-2/TRBV6-3	.	TRBJ2-7	TRBD2	TGTGCCAGCAGTCTCCTAGCGGGGGGCCGTGACGAGCAGTACTTC	CASSLLAGGRDEQYF
TRBV5-4	.	TRBJ2-1	TRBD2	TGTGCCAGCAGCTCCCTAGCGGGAGGAGGCAATGAGCAGTTCTTC	CASSSLAGGGNEQFF
TRBV7-9	.	TRBJ2-7	.	TGTGCCAGCGGGATCGGAGGCTACGAGCAGTACTTC	CASGIGGYEQYF
TRBV11-2	.	TRBJ2-1	TRBD2	TGTGCCAGCAGCTTATTCTCGGGTAGCGGGAGGTCCGATGAGCAGTTCTTC	CASSLFSGSGRSDEQFF
TRBV7-2	.	TRBJ2-3	.	TGTGCCAGCAGCTTAGCCCTAGTGAGCACAGATACGCAGTATTTT	CASSLALVSTDTQYF
TRBV19	.	TRBJ1-2	.	TGTGCCAGTAGTATTGGACGACAGAGTTATGGCTACACCTTC	CASSIGRQSYGYTF
TRBV6-4	few	TRBJ2-5	.	TGTGCCAGCAGCCCGGAGGGGGGGCTAGAGACCCAGTACTTC	CASSPEGGLETQYF
TRBV11-3	.	TRBJ2-1	TRBD2	TGTGCCAGCAGCTTAGAAATGGGAATGCTAGCGGAGGGGCCAAATGAGCAGTTCTTC	CASSLEMGMLAEGPNEQFF
TRBV3-1/TRBV3-2	.	TRBJ2-1	.	TGTGCCAGCAGCCAAAAAGCAACTGGGGACTACAATGAGCAGTTCTTC	CASSQKATGDYNEQFF
TRBV5-1	.	TRBJ2-5	.	TGCGCCAGCAGCTCTGGGGGGGGCGGTGTAGAGACCCAGTACTTC	CASSSGGGGVETQYF